This T cell receptor (beta chain) was sequenced during a study of OX40 agonist ivuxolimab in advanced cancers. In terms of the full investigation: Ivuxolimab was a fully human IgG2 agonistic monoclonal antibody targeting the costimulatory receptor OX40 (CD134). Intravenous ivuxolimab was administered to patients every 2 weeks at six dose levels: 0.01, 0.1, 0.3, 1.5, 3 and 10 mg/kg. Three dose-escalation patients achieved partial responses, one with hepatocellular carcinoma and two with cutaneous melanoma. Of the roughly 54 dose-escalation patients, hepatocellular carcinoma was present in 19, melanoma in approximately 15, renal cell carcinoma in 9 and head and neck cancer in 9. Prior anti-PD-1, anti-PD-L1 or anti-CTLA-4 therapy was permitted, and checkpoint inhibitors had been received by around 39% of dose-escalation patients. The monotherapy dose-escalation portion (N ≈ 50 patients) of the phase I ivuxolimab trial is reported in the paper. In the dose-escalation cohort, nearly 85% of patients were male, and the mean age was 60 years with a range of 23 to 79. The purpose of peripheral TCRbeta sequencing was to test whether ivuxolimab changed TCR sequence diversity and led to clonal T-cell expansion. What the research found in general, with its limitations: The antigen specificity of the peripheral T cells that underwent clonal expansion was not determined. In partial responders in the 0.1-3.0 mg/kg groups, normalized peripheral clonal expansion was found to be among the lowest, especially among CD8+ T cells. After ivuxolimab, more expanded clones were found on average in CD8+ T cells than in CD4+ T cells. Low levels of normalized T-cell clonal expansion were also seen in some patients who did not respond. Clonal expansion of both CD4+ and CD8+ blood T cells was observed from baseline to week 6 at doses 0.1 to 3.0 mg/kg.

Patients with autoimmune disease history or receiving systemic immunosuppression were excluded from the trial. Peripheral blood for TCR sequencing was drawn from every dose cohort at baseline, at cycle 4 day 1 and at cycle 7 day 1. Samples came from an open-label, multicenter, first-in-human phase I dose-escalation trial of ivuxolimab. Adults with locally advanced or metastatic head and neck squamous cell, hepatocellular, melanoma or renal cell carcinoma were enrolled in the trial. CD4+ and CD8+ T cells were sorted separately from peripheral blood before TCR sequencing. Genomic DNA was isolated from the sorted cells so that the TCRbeta CDR3 region could be sequenced. The immunoSEQ Assay was used to sequence the TCRbeta CDR3 regions. TCRdb took this table from immuneACCESS and kept in-frame rearrangements with V and J called. Such tables lack part of the clones; where checked against another copy, unresolved V genes explain under half of the gap, and the rest is unexplained. The sample includes 90,000 to 100,000 clones, with about 80% observed a single time. Over 1.1% of the sample goes to the ten largest clones.

From a lookup of the germline V gene, CDR1 and CDR2 are LGHNA and YNFKEQ. Measured from the cysteine to the phenylalanine, the CDR3 is 14 residues long. Only CDR3 DNA is held: 42 bases, read in frame from base 1. Trimming at the junction amounts to 0 bases on V and 13 bases on J, and the germline ends lie 16 bases apart. In this sample, this clone turned up a few times. Its specific antigen is unknown. No qualities accompany the bases; no much larger clone lies one base away. The chain couples TRBV4-2 to TRBJ2-1; TRBD2 is perhaps the D gene, given 6 matching bases. This TCR was sampled from an adult with an advanced solid tumor such as melanoma, head and neck, liver or kidney cancer. The sample in question was CD4+ or CD8+ T cells sorted from blood, obtained in a trial of the OX40 agonist ivuxolimab. This receptor carries the CDR3 CASSQESTRGLQFF. The DNA sequence reads TGTGCCAGCAGCCAAGAAAGTACGAGGGGACTCCAGTTCTTC.